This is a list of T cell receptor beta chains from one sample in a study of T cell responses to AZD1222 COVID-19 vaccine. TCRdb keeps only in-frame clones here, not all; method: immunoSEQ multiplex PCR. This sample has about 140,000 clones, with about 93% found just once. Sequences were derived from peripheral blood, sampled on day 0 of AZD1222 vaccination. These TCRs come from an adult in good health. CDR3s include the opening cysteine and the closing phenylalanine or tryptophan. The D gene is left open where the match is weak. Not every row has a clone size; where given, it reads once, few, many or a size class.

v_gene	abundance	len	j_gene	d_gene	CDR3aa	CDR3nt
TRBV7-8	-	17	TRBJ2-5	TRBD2	CASSLMGLAGGQETQYF	TGTGCCAGCAGCTTAATGGGCCTAGCGGGGGGGCAAGAGACCCAGTACTTC
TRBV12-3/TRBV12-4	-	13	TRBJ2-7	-	CASSLGRSYEQYF	TGTGCCAGCAGTTTGGGGCGGTCCTACGAGCAGTACTTC
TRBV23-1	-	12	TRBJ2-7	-	CASSKLTYEQYF	TGCGCCAGCAGTAAACTCACCTACGAGCAGTACTTC
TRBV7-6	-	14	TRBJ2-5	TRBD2	CASSLGPSGETQYF	TGTGCCAGCAGCTTGGGTCCTAGCGGGGAGACCCAGTACTTC
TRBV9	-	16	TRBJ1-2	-	CASSVEALQGSYGYTF	TGTGCCAGCAGCGTAGAGGCCCTACAGGGTTCCTATGGCTACACCTTC
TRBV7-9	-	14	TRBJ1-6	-	CASSTRGGNSPLHF	TGTGCCAGCAGCACACGGGGAGGGAATTCACCCCTCCACTTT
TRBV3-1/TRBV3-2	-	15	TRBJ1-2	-	CASSQDRRTNYGYTF	TGTGCCAGCAGCCAAGATAGACGAACTAACTATGGCTACACCTTC
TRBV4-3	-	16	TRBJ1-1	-	CASSQDSGMMNTEAFF	TGCGCCAGCAGCCAAGATTCGGGGATGATGAACACTGAAGCTTTCTTT
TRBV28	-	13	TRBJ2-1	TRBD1	CASQQGPYNEQFF	TGTGCCAGCCAACAGGGGCCCTACAATGAGCAGTTCTTC
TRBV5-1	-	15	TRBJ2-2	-	CASSSGLKNTGELFF	TGCGCCAGCAGCTCCGGACTAAAAAACACCGGGGAGCTGTTTTTT
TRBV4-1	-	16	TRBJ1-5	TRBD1	CASSQAPGQRNQPQHF	TGCGCCAGCAGCCAAGCTCCGGGACAGAGAAATCAGCCCCAGCATTTT
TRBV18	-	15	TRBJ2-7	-	CASSLMTGPEYEQYF	TGTGCCAGCTCACTCATGACCGGGCCGGAATACGAGCAGTACTTC
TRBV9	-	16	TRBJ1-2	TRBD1	CASSIQGMGFPMGYTF	TGTGCCAGCAGCATACAGGGGATGGGCTTCCCGATGGGCTACACCTTC
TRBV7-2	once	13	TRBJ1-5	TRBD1	CASSPTQGQPQHF	TGTGCCAGCAGCCCAACACAGGGGCAGCCCCAGCATTTT
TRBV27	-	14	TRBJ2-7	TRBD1	CASRWTGGATEQYF	TGTGCCAGCAGGTGGACAGGGGGCGCAACCGAGCAGTACTTC
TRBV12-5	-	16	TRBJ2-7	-	CASGLVLGWPGVQQYF	TGTGCTAGTGGTTTGGTACTAGGGTGGCCGGGGGTGCAGCAGTACTTC
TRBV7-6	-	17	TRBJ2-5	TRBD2	CASSPRGTNARSETQYF	TGTGCCAGCAGCCCTAGAGGGACTAACGCAAGGTCGGAGACCCAGTACTTC
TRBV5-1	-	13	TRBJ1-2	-	CASSPGLNYGYTF	TGCGCCAGCAGCCCGGGCCTAAACTATGGCTACACCTTC
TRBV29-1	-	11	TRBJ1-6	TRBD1	CSVEDRGLFHF	TGCAGCGTTGAGGACAGGGGGCTTTTCCACTTT
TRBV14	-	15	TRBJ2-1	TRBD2	CASSQVAGGSNEQFF	TGTGCCAGCAGCCAAGTAGCGGGGGGATCCAATGAGCAGTTCTTC
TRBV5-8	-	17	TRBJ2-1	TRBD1	CASSLSPDRVVYNEQFF	TGTGCCAGCAGCTTGTCACCGGACAGGGTTGTCTACAATGAGCAGTTCTTC
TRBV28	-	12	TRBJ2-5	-	CASTQGLQTQYF	TGTGCCAGCACCCAGGGTTTGCAGACCCAGTACTTC
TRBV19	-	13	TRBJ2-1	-	CASSTGFYNEQFF	TGTGCCAGTAGTACGGGGTTCTACAATGAGCAGTTCTTC
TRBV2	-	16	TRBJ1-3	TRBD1	CASGWYSDRAENTIYF	TGTGCCAGCGGATGGTACTCGGACAGGGCGGAAAACACCATATATTTT
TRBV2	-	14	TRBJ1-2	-	CASSDVGTVYGYTF	TGTGCCAGCAGTGATGTCGGGACGGTGTATGGCTACACCTTC